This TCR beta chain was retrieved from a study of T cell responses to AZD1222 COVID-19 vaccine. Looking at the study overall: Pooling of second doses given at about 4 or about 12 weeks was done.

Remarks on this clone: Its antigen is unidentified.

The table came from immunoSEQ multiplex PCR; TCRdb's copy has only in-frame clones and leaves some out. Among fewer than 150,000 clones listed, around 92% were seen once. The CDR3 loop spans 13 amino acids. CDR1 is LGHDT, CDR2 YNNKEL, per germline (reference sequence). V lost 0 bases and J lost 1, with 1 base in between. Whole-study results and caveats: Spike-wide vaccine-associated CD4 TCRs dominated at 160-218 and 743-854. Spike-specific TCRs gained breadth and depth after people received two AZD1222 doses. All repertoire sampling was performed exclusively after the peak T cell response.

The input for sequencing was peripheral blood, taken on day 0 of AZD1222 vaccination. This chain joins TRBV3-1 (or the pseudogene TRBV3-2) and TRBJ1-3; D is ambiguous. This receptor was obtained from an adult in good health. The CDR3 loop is CASSQESGNTIYF. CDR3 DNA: TGTGCCAGCAGCCAAGAATCTGGAAACACCATATATTTT.